This T cell receptor (beta chain) came from a study of blood T cell repertoires in COVID-19. Study context: Researchers got acute and convalescent COVID-19 samples from the United States, Italy and Spain. Sample material is recorded as cDNA or gDNA derived from T cells, B-cell-depleted T cells, or PBMCs.

From germline, CDR1 is SNHLY and CDR2 FYNNEI. The V segment lost 0 bases and the J segment 3 bases; nucleotides outside the gene matches: 8. The CDR3 covers 17 residues. Authors' analysis steps: Amplification with reference gene primers provided the estimates of nucleated cell counts. Sequenced by immunoSEQ multiplex PCR; TCRdb stores in-frame clones only, minus some. Clone size and V and J calls were adopted from that table, with D and trimming inferred from the DNA. The sample contains a few hundred thousand clones, roughly 87% of which appear only once. The clonotype was recovered from a man aged 50-59 years with active or convalescent COVID-19. The sample was peripheral blood. The V call is TRBV2, the J call TRBJ2-4, with 7 bases identical to TRBD1. The CDR3 nucleotides read TGTGCCAGCAGTGAAGCGCCTCAGGGGGTAGGCAAAAACATTCAGTACTTC. It is translated as CASSEAPQGVGKNIQYF.